The entry that follows covers one TCR beta chain sequence. This sample was included in a study of technical replicates of blood from a few donors. The CDR3 runs to 14 residues. Trimming left V 3 bases short and J 8 bases short, with 13 bases between. Germline CDR1 KGHSH, CDR2 LQKENI. Libraries were prepared by immunoSEQ multiplex PCR; TCRdb keeps only in-frame clonotypes and omits some of them. The data hold about 76,000 clones, with 85% to 95% observed a single time. Sequencing input: T cells isolated from PBMCs. The sequence was collected from a human donor in good health. V usage is TRBV18 and J usage is TRBJ1-4; D ambiguous. The CDR3 reads CASSPEREGEKLFF. DNA for the CDR3: TGTGCCAGCTCACCGGAAAGGGAGGGCGAAAAACTGTTTTTT.